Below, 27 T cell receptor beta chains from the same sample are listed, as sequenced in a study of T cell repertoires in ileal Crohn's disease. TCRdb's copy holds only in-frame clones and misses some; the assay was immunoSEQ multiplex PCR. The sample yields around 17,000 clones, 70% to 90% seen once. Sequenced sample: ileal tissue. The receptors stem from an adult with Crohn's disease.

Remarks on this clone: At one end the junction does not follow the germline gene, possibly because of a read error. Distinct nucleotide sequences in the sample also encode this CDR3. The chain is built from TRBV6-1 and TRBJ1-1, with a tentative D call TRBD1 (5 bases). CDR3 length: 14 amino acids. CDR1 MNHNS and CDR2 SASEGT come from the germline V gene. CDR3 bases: TGTGCCAGCACGGACACGCGGGGGAACACTGAAGCCTTCTTT. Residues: CASTDTRGNTEAFF.

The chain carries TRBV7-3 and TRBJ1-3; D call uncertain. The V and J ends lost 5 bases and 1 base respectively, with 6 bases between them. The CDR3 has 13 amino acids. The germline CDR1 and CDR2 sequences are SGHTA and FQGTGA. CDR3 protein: CASSTYSGNTIYF. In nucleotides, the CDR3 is TGTGCCAGCAGCACTTATTCTGGAAACACCATATATTTT.

Here the CDR3 reads CASSLGQSNQPQHF. The CDR3 DNA follows: TGTGCCAGCAGCTTAGGACAGAGCAATCAGCCCCAGCATTTT. The V gene is TRBV5-5, the J gene TRBJ1-5, with D maybe TRBD1 (6 bases). V lost 2 bases and J lost 1, with 7 bases in between. Germline V lookup: CDR1 SGHKS, CDR2 YYEKEE (reference sequence). This CDR3 region has 14 residues. Full variable domain (rest looked up from reference TRBV5-5 and TRBJ1-5): DAGVTQSPTHLIKTRGQQVTLRCSPISGHKSVSWYQQVLGQGPQFIFQYYEKEERGRGNFPDRFSARQFPNYSSELNVNALLLGDSALYLCASSLGQSNQPQHFGDGTRLSIL.

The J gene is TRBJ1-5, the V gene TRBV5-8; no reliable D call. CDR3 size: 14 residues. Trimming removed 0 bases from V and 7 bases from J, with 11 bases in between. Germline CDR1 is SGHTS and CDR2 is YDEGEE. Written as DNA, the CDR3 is TGTGCCAGCAGCTTGGAGGTGGGCAGGCAGCCCCAGCATTTT. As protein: CASSLEVGRQPQHF.

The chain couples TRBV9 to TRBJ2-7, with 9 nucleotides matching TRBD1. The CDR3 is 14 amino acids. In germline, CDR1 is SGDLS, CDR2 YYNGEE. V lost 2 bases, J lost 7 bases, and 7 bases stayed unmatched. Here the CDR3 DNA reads TGTGCCAGCAGCGTGGGGGACAGGGACTGGGAGCAGTACTTC. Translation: CASSVGDRDWEQYF.

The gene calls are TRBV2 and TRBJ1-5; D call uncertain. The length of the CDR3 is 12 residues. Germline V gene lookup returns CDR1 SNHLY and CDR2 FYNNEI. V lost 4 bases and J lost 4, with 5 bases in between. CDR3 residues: CASSAENQPQHF. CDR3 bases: TGTGCCAGCAGTGCGGAGAATCAGCCCCAGCATTTT.

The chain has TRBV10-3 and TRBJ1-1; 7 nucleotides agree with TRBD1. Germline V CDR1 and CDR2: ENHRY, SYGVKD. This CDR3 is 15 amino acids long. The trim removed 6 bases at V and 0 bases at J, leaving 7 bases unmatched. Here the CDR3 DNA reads TGTGCCATCAGGGAGACAGGGACCATGAACACTGAAGCTTTCTTT. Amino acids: CAIRETGTMNTEAFF.

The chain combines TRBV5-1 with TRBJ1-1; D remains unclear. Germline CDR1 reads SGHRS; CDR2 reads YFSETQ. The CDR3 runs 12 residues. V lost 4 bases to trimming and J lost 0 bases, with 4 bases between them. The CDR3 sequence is CASSDMNTEAFF. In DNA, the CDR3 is TGCGCCAGCAGCGACATGAACACTGAAGCTTTCTTT.

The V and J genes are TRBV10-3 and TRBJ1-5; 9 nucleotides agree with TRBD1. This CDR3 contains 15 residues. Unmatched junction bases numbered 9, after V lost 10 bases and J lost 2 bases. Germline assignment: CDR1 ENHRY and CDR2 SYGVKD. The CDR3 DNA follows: TGTGCCACCAGGGGACAGGGTCTGGGCAATCAGCCCCAGCATTTT. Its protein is CATRGQGLGNQPQHF.

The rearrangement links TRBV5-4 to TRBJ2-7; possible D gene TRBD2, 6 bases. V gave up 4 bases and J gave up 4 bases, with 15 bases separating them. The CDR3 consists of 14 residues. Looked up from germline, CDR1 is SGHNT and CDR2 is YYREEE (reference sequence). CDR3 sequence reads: CASSPAGTDYEQYF. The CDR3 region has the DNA TGTGCCAGCAGCCCTGCGGGGACGGATTACGAGCAGTACTTC. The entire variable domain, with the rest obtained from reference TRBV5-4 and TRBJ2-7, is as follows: ETGVTQSPTHLIKTRGQQVTLRCSSQSGHNTVSWYQQALGQGPQFIFQYYREEENGRGNFPPRFSGLQFPNYSSELNVNALELDDSALYLCASSPAGTDYEQYFGPGTRLTVT.

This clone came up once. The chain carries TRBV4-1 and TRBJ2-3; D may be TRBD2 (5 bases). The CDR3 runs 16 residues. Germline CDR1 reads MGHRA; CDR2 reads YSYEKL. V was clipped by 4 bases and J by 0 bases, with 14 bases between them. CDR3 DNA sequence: TGCGCCAGCAGCCCCCGAGGTAGCGTAAGCACAGATACGCAGTATTTT. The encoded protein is CASSPRGSVSTDTQYF.

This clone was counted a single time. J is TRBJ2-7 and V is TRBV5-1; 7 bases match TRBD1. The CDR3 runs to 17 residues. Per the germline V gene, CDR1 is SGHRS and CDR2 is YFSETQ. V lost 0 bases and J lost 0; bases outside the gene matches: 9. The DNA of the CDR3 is TGCGCCAGCAGCTTGGGGGTAGGACAGGTGGCCTCCTACGAGCAGTACTTC. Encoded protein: CASSLGVGQVASYEQYF. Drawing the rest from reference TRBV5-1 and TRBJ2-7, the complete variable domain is KAGVTQTPRYLIKTRGQQVTLSCSPISGHRSVSWYQQTPGQGLQFLFEYFSETQRNKGNFPGRFSGRQFSNSRSEMNVSTLELGDSALYLCASSLGVGQVASYEQYFGPGTRLTVT.

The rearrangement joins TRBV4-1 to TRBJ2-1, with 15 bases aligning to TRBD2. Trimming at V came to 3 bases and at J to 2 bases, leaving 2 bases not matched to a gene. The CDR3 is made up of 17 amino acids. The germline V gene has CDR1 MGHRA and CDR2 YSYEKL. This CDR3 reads CASSQGLAGGPYNEQFF. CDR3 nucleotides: TGCGCCAGCAGCCAGGGACTAGCGGGAGGCCCCTACAATGAGCAGTTCTTC.

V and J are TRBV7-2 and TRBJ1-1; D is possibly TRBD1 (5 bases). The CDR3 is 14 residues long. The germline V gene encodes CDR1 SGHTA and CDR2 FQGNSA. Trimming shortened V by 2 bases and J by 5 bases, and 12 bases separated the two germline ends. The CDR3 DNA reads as TGTGCCAGCAGCTTATACTTCAGGGAAACTGAAGCTTTCTTT. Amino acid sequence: CASSLYFRETEAFF.

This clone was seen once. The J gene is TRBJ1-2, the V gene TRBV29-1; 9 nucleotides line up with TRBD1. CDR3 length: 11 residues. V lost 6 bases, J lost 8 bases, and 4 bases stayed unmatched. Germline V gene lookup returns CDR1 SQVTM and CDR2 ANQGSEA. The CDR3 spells CSVAGQGGYTF. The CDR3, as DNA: TGCAGCGTCGCGGGACAGGGAGGCTACACCTTC.

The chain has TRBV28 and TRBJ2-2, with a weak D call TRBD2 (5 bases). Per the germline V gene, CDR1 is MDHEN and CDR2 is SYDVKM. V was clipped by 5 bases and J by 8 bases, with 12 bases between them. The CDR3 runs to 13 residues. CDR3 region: CASSKRVPGELFF. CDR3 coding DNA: TGTGCCAGCAGTAAGAGGGTTCCGGGGGAGCTGTTTTTT.

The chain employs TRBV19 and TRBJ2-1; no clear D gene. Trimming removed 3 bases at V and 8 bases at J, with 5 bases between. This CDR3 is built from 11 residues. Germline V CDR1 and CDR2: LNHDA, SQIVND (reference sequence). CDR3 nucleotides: TGTGCCAGTAGTATCAGATATGAGCAGTTCTTC. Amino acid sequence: CASSIRYEQFF.

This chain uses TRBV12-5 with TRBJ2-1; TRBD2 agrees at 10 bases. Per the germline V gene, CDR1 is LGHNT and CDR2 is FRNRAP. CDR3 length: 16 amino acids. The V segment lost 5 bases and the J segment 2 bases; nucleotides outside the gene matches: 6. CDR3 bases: TGTGCTAGTGGTCCGGAGGGACTAGCGACCTACAATGAGCAGTTCTTC. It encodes CASGPEGLATYNEQFF.

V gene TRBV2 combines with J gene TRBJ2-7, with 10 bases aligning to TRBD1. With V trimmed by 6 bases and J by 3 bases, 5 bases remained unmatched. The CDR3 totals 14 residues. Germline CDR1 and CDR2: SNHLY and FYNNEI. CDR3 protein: CASSEGQGIYEQYF. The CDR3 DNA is TGTGCCAGCAGCGAGGGACAGGGGATCTACGAGCAGTACTTC.

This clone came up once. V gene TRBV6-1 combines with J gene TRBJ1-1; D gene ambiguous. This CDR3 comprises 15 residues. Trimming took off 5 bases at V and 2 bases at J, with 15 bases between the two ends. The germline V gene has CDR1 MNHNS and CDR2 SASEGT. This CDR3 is CASSLRGWDNTEAFF. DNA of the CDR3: TGTGCCAGCAGTCTTCGAGGGTGGGATAACACTGAAGCTTTCTTT.

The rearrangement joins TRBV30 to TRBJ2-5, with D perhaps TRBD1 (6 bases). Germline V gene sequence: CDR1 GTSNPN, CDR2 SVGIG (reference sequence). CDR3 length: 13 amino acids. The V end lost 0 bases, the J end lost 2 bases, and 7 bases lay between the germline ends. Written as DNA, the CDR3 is TGTGCCTGGAGTGTACAGGGACAAGAGACCCAGTACTTC. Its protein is CAWSVQGQETQYF.

The CDR3 DNA reads as TGTGCCAGCAGCTGGGCCCACGAGAGTGAGCAGTTCTTC. It yields the protein CASSWAHESEQFF. The V gene is TRBV5-6, the J gene TRBJ2-1; no firm D call. Trimming removed 3 bases from V and 9 bases from J, with 13 bases in between. The length of the CDR3 is 13 residues. The V gene's germline CDR1 is SGHDT and CDR2 YYEEEE.

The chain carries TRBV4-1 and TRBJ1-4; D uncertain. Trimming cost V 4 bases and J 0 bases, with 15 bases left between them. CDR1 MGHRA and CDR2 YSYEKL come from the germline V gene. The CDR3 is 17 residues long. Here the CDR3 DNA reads TGCGCCAGCAGCCGAGTCGACACGAGAGCAACTAATGAAAAACTGTTTTTT. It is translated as CASSRVDTRATNEKLFF.

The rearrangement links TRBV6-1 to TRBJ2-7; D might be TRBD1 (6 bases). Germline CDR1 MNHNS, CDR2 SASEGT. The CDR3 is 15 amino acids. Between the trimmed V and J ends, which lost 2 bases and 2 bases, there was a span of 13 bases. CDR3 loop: CASSESGGAPYEQYF. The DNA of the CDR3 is TGTGCCAGCAGTGAATCTGGGGGCGCCCCCTACGAGCAGTACTTC.

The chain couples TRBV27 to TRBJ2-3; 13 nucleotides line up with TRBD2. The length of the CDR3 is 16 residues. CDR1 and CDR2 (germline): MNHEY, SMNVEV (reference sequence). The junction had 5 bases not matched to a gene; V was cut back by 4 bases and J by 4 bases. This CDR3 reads CASSSGLAGTSDTQYF. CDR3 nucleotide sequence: TGTGCCAGCAGTTCGGGACTAGCGGGAACCTCAGATACGCAGTATTTT.

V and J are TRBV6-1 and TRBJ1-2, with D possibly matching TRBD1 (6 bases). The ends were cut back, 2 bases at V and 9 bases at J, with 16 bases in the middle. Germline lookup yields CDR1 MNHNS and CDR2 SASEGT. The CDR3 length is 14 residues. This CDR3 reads CASSEQTDSPSYTF. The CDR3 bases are TGTGCCAGCAGTGAACAGACGGACAGTCCTAGCTACACCTTC.

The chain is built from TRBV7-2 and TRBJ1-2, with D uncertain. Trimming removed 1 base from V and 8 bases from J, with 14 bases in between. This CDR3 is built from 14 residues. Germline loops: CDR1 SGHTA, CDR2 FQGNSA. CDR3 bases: TGTGCCAGCAGCTTAGATCAGCTACTAAGGGGCTACACCTTC. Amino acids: CASSLDQLLRGYTF.